This T cell receptor (beta chain) derives from a study of CD8+ T cells in alopecia areata. The CDR3 length is 15 residues. The germline V gene has CDR1 LNHNV and CDR2 YYDKDF (reference sequence). V was cut by 1 base and J by 1 base, with 8 bases left in between. RNA was extracted and reverse transcribed into cDNA as the sequencing template. The assay was immunoSEQ multiplex PCR, and TCRdb's table has in-frame clones only and misses some. The repertoire holds nearly 95,000 clones, with 60% to 80% as singletons. The treatment: oral pan-JAK inhibitor, 5-10 mg twice daily. This specimen consisted of CD8+ T cells sorted from blood, obtained at approximately week 42, from a patient treated with tofacitinib. The V call is TRBV15, the J call TRBJ2-1; D is perhaps TRBD1 (5 bases). This receptor was taken from a human donor with alopecia areata. The CDR3 nucleotides are TGTGCCACCAGCAGAGGGACACAATCCTACAATGAGCAGTTCTTC. It specifies CATSRGTQSYNEQFF.